This TCR beta chain was captured in a study of cytomegalovirus exposure and HLA in healthy donors. Looked up from germline, CDR1 is KGHSH and CDR2 is LQKENI. V was shortened by 2 bases and J by 4 bases, with 8 bases between the two germline ends. The CDR3 totals 13 residues. The primer mix had 60 Vbeta and 13 Jbeta primers. Method: immunoSEQ multiplex PCR; TCRdb's copy keeps in-frame clones and lacks some. The sample consists of about 150,000 clones, 60% to 75% of them appearing once. Healthy bone marrow donors made up the donors. This clone occurred a few times. The rearrangement joins TRBV18 to TRBJ1-2; tentatively, D is TRBD1 (5 bases). This TCR was sampled from a man aged 18 to 35 in good health and CMV-seronegative. The sample was PBMCs. CDR3 protein: CASSPAGPYGYTF. The CDR3 DNA reads as TGTGCCAGCTCACCAGCGGGGCCCTATGGCTACACCTTC.